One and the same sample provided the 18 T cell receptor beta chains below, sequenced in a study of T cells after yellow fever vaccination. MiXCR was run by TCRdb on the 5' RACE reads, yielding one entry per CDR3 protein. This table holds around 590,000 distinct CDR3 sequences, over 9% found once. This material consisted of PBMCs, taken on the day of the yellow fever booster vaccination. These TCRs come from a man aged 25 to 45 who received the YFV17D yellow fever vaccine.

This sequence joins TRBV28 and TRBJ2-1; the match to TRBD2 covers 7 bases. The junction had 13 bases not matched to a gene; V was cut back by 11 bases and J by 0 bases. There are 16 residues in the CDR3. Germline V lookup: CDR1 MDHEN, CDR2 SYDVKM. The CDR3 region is CALNSGRDSSYNEQFF. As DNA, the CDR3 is TGTGCCCTTAATTCAGGGAGGGACTCCTCCTACAATGAGCAGTTCTTC. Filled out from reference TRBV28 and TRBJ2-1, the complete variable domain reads DVKVTQSSRYLVKRTGEKVFLECVQDMDHENMFWYRQDPGLGLRLIYFSYDVKMKEKGDIPEGYSVSREKKERFSLILESASTNQTSMYLCALNSGRDSSYNEQFFGPGTRLTVL.

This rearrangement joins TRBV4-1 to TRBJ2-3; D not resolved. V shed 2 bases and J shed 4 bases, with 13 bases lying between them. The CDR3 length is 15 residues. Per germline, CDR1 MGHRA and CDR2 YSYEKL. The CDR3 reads CASSQTASSSDTQYF. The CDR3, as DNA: TGCGCCAGCAGCCAAACAGCAAGCTCTTCAGATACGCAGTATTTT.

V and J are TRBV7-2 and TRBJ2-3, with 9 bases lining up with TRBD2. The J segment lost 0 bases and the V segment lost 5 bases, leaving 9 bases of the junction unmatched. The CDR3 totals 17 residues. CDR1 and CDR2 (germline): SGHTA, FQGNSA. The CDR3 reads CASSLLAGGFSTDTQYF. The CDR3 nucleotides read TGTGCCAGCAGCCTGCTCGCGGGAGGGTTTAGCACAGATACGCAGTATTTT.

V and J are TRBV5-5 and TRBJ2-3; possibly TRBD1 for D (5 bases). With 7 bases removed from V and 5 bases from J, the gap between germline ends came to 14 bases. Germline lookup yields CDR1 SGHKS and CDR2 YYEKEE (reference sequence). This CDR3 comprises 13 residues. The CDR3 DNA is TGTGCCAGCGGGGCACCGGTAAGAGATACGCAGTATTTT. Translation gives CASGAPVRDTQYF.

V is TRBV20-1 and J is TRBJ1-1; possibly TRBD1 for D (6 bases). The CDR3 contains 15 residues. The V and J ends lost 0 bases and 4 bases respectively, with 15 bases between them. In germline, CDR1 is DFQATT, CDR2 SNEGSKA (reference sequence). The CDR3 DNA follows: TGCAGTGCTAGAGATTTGACAGGCCGGGGCACTGAAGCTTTCTTT. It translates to CSARDLTGRGTEAFF.

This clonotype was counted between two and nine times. Here the CDR3 reads CASSPVSSGSSHNEQFF. CDR3 bases: TGTGCCAGCAGCCCGGTTTCTAGCGGGAGCTCACACAATGAGCAGTTCTTC. V is TRBV6-2 or TRBV6-3 and J is TRBJ2-1, with 10 bases aligning to TRBD2. The CDR3 contains 17 residues. The germline CDR1 and CDR2 sequences are MNHEY and SVGEGT. V shed 6 bases, J shed 5 bases, and the junction held 13 bases outside the gene matches.

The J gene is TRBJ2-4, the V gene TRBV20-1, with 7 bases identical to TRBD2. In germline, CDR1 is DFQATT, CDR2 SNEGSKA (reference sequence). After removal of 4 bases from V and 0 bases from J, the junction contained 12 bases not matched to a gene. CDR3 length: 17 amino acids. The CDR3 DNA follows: TGCAGTGCTAAAGGCGAGGCGGGAGATCTAGCCAAAAACATTCAGTACTTC. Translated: CSAKGEAGDLAKNIQYF.

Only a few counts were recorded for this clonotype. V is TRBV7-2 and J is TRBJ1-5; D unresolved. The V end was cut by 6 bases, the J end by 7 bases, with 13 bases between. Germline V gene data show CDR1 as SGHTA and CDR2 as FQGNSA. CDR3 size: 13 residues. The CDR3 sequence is CASSSTEFQPQHF. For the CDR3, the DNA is TGTGCCAGCAGTTCGACCGAGTTCCAGCCCCAGCATTTT.

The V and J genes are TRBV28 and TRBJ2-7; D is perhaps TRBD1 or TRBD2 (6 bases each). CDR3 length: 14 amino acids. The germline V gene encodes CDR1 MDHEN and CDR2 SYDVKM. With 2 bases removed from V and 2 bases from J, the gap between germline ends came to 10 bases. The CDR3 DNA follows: TGTGCCAGCAGTTTAGGCGGGGACACCTACGAGCAGTACTTC. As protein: CASSLGGDTYEQYF. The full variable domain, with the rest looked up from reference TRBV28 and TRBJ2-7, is DVKVTQSSRYLVKRTGEKVFLECVQDMDHENMFWYRQDPGLGLRLIYFSYDVKMKEKGDIPEGYSVSREKKERFSLILESASTNQTSMYLCASSLGGDTYEQYFGPGTRLTVT.

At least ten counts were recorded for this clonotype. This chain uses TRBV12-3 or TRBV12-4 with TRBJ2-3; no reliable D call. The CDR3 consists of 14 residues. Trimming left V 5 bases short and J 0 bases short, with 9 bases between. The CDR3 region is CASSKDVSTDTQYF. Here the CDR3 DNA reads TGTGCCAGCAGTAAAGACGTTAGCACAGATACGCAGTATTTT.

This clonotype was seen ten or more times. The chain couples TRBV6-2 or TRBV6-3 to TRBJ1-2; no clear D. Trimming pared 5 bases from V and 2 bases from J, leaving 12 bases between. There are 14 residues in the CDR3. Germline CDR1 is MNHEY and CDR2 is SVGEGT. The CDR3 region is CASSLLNTNYGYTF. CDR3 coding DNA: TGTGCCAGCAGTCTTTTGAACACCAACTATGGCTACACCTTC.

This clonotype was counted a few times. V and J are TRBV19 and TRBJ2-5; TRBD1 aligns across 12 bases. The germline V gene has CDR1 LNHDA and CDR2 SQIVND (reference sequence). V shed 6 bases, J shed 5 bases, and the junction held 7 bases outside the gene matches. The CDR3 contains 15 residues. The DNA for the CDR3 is TGTGCCAGTAGAACGGGACAGGGGGCGCGGGAGACCCAGTACTTC. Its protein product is CASRTGQGARETQYF.

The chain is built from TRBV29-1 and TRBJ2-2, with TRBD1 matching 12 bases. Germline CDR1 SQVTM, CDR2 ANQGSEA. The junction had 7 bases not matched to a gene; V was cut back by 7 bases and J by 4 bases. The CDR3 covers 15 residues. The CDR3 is CSGGTGGSSTGELFF. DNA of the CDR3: TGCAGCGGAGGGACAGGGGGCAGTAGCACCGGGGAGCTGTTTTTT.

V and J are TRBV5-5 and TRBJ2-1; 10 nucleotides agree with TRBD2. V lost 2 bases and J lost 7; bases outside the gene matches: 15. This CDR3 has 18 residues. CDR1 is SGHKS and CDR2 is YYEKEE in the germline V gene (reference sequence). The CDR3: CASSLLNRASGSPNEQFF. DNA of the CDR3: TGTGCCAGCAGCTTACTCAACAGGGCTAGCGGGAGTCCTAATGAGCAGTTCTTC.

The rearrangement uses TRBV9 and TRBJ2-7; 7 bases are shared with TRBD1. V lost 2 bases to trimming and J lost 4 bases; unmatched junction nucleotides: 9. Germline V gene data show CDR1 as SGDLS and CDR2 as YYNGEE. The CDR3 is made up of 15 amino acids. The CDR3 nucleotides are TGTGCCAGCAGCGTTCAGGACAGGCCCTTGTACGAGCAGTACTTC. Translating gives CASSVQDRPLYEQYF.

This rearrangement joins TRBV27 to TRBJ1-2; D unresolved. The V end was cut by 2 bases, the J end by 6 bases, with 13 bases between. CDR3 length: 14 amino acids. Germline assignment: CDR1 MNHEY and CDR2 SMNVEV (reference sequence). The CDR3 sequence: CASSLGPSSNGYTF. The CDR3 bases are TGTGCCAGCAGTTTAGGGCCATCCAGTAATGGCTACACCTTC.

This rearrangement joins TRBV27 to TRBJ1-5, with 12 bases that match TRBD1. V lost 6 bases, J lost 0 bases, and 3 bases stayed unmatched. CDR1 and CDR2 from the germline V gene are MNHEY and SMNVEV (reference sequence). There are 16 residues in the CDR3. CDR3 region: CASRGQGATSNQPQHF. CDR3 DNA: TGTGCCAGCAGGGGACAGGGGGCTACTAGCAATCAGCCCCAGCATTTT.

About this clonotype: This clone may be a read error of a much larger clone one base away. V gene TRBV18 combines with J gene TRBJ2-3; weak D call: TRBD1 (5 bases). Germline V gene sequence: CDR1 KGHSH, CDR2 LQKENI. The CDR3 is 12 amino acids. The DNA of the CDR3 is TGTGCCAGCTCGCAGGGCAAGGGTACGCCGTATTTT. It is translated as CASSQGKGTPYF.